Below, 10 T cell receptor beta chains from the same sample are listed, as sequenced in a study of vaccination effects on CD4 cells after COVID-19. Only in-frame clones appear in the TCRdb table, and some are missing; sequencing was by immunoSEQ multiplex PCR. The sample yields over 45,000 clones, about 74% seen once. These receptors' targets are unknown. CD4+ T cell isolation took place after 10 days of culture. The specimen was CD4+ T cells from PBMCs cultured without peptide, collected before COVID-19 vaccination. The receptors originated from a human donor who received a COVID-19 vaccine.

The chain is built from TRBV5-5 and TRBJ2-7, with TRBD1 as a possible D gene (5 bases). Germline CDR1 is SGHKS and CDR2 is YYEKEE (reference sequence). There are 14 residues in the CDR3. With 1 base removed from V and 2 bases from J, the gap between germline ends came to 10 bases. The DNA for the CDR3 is TGTGCCAGCAGCTTGCGTCTCAGGGCCTACGAGCAGTACGTC. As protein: CASSLRLRAYEQYV.

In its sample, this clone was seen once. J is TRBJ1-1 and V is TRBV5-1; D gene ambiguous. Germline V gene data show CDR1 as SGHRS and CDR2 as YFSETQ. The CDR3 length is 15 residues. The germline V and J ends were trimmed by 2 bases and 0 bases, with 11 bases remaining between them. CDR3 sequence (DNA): TGCGCCAGCAGCTTAGGCGTTGCAGTGAACACTGAAGCTTTCTTT. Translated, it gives CASSLGVAVNTEAFF. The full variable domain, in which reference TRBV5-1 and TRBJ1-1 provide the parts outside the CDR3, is KAGVTQTPRYLIKTRGQQVTLSCSPISGHRSVSWYQQTPGQGLQFLFEYFSETQRNKGNFPGRFSGRQFSNSRSEMNVSTLELGDSALYLCASSLGVAVNTEAFFGQGTRLTVV.

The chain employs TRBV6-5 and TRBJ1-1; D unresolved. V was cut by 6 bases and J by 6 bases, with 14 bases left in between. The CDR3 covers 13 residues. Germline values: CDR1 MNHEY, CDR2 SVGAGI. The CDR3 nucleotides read TGTGCCAGCAGGAAGACGGGCTCCCCTGAAGCTTTCTTT. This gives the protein CASRKTGSPEAFF.

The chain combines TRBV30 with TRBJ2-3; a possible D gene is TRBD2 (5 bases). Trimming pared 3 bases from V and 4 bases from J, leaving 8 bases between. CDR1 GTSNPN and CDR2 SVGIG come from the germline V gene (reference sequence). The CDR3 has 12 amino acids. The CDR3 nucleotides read TGTGCCTGGAGCAGGAGGTCAGATACGCAGTATTTT. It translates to CAWSRRSDTQYF.

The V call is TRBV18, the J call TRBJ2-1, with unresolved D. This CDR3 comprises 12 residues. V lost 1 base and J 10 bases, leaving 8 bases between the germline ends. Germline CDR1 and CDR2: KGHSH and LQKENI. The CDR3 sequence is CASSPRLGEQFF. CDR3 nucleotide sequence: TGTGCCAGCTCACCACGGCTGGGCGAGCAGTTCTTC.

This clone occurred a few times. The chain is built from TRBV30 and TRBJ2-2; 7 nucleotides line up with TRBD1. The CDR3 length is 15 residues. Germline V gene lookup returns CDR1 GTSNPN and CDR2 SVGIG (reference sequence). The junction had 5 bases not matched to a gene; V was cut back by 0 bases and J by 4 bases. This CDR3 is CAWSVQGYVTGELFF. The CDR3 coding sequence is TGTGCCTGGAGTGTACAGGGGTATGTCACCGGGGAGCTGTTTTTT.

The CDR3 loop reads CASSDRTQGDYGYTF. The CDR3 nucleotides read TGTGCCAGCAGTGATCGTACCCAGGGAGACTATGGCTACACCTTC. The rearrangement uses TRBV25-1 and TRBJ1-2; D might be TRBD1 (5 bases). Trimming left V 3 bases short and J 3 bases short, with 14 bases between. The germline V gene encodes CDR1 MGHDK and CDR2 SYGVNS. The CDR3 has 15 residues.

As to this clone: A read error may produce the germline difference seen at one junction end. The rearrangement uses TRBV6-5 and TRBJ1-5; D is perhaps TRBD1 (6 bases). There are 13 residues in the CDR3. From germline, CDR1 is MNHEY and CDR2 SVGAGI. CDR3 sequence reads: CASNGGSNQPRHF. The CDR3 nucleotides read TGTGCCAGCAATGGGGGCAGCAATCAGCCCCGGCATTTT.

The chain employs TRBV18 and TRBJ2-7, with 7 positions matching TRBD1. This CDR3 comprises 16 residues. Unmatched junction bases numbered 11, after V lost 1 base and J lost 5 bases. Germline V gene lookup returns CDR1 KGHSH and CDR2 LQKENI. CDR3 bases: TGTGCCAGCTCACCACGTTCGGGACAGAACCTGAACGAGCAGTACGTC. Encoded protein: CASSPRSGQNLNEQYV.

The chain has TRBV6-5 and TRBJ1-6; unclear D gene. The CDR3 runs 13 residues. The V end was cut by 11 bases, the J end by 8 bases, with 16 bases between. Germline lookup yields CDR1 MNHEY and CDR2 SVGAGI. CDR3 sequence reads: CAGKTTDHSPLHF. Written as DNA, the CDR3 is TGTGCCGGCAAAACAACTGATCATTCACCCCTCCACTTT.